This section outlines one T cell receptor beta chain sequence together with its context. This record comes from a study of blood T cell repertoires in COVID-19. Overall study context: Some COVID-19 samples were acute and others convalescent; all came from the United States, Italy and Spain.

The germline V gene encodes CDR1 LGHDT and CDR2 YNNKEL (reference sequence). J lost 3 bases, V lost 5 bases, and 5 bases had no gene match. This CDR3 is built from 15 residues. Original processing notes: Reference gene primers were amplified, and this amplification served to estimate nucleated cell counts. Sequencing used immunoSEQ multiplex PCR; TCRdb keeps in-frame clones, though not all of them. The V and J calls and clone size were taken over from that table, and D and trimming were inferred from the DNA. In the table there are nearly 95,000 clones, more than 75% of which are singletons. The sequence derives from a human donor with acute or convalescent COVID-19. The donor label of this sample is uncertain. Source material: peripheral blood. The V gene is TRBV3-1 (or the pseudogene TRBV3-2), the J gene TRBJ2-2; 8 bases fit TRBD1. This CDR3 is CASSVNRGDTGELFF. CDR3 DNA: TGTGCCAGCAGCGTCAACAGGGGGGACACCGGGGAGCTGTTTTTT.